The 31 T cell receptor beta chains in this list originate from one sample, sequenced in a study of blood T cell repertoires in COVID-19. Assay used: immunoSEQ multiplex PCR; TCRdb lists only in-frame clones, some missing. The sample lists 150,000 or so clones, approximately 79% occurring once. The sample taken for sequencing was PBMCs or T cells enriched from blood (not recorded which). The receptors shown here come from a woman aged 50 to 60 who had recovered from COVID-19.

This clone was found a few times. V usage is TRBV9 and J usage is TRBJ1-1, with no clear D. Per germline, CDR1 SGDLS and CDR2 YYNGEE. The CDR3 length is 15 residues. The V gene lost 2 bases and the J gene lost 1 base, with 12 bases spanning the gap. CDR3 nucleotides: TGTGCCAGCAGCGTGGCCTCAGGTCCGAACACTGAAGCTTTCTTT. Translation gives CASSVASGPNTEAFF. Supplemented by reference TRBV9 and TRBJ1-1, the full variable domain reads DSGVTQTPKHLITATGQRVTLRCSPRSGDLSVYWYQQSLDQGLQFLIQYYNGEERAKGNILERFSAQQFPDLHSELNLSSLELGDSALYFCASSVASGPNTEAFFGQGTRLTVV.

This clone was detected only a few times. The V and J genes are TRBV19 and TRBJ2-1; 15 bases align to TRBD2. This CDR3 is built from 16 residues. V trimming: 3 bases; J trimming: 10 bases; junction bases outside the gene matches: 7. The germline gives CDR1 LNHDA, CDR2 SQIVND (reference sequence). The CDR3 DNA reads TGTGCCAGTAGTATCCCTGGACTAGCGGGAGGGAGGGAGCAGTTCTTC. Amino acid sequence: CASSIPGLAGGREQFF.

CDR3 in amino acids: CASSLRGSGGPNEQFF. The DNA for the CDR3 is TGTGCCAGCAGCCTCCGAGGTAGCGGGGGGCCGAATGAGCAGTTCTTC. This rearrangement joins TRBV13 to TRBJ2-1; TRBD2 matches at 10 bases. Losses at the gene ends were 5 bases for V and 7 bases for J; bases not matched to a gene: 11. The germline V gene encodes CDR1 PRHDT and CDR2 FYEKMQ (reference sequence). The CDR3 runs 16 residues.

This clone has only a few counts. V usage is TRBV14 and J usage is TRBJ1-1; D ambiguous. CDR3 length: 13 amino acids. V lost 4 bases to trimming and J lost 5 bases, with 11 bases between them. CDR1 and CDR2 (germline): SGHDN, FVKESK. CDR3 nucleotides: TGTGCCAGCAGCCCCTCGAGAGGGACTGAAGCTTTCTTT. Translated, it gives CASSPSRGTEAFF.

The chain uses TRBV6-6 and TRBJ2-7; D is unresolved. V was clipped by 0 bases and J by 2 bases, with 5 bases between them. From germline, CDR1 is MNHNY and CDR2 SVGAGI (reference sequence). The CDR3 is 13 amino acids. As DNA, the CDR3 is TGTGCCAGCAGTTACTCCGGTGCCTACGAGCAGTACTTC. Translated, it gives CASSYSGAYEQYF.

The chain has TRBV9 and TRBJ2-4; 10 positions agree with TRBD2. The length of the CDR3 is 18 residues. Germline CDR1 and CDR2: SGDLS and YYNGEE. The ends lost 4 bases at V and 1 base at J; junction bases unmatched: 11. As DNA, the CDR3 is TGTGCCAGCAGCCCAAGCGGGGGGGCTTTGCGGGCCAAAAACATTCAGTACTTC. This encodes CASSPSGGALRAKNIQYF.

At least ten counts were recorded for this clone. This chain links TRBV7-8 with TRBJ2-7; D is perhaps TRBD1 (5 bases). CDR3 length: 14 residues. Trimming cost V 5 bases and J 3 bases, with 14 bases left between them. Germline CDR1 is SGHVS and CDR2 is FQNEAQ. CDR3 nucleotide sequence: TGTGCCAGCAGCATCTCTGGACAAGGCTACGAGCAGTACTTC. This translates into CASSISGQGYEQYF.

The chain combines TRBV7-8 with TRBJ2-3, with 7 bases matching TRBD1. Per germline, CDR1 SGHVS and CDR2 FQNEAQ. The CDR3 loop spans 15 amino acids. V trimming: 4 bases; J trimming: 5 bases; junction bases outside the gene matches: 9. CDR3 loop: CASSSPGQLRDTQYF. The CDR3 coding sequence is TGTGCCAGCAGCTCCCCGGGACAGCTGCGAGATACGCAGTATTTT.

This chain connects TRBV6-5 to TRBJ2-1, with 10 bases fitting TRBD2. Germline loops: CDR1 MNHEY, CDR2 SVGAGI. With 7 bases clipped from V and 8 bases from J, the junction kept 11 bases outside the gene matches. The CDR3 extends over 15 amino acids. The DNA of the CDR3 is TGTGCCAGCATCACACTAGCGGGGTCTTCGGATGAGCAGTTCTTC. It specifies CASITLAGSSDEQFF.

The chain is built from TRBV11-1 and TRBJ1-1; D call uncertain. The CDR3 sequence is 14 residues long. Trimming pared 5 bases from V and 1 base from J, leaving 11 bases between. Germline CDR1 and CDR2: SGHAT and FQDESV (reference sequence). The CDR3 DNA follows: TGTGCCAGCAGCCGCCGGCGAGGGAACACTGAAGCTTTCTTT. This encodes CASSRRRGNTEAFF.

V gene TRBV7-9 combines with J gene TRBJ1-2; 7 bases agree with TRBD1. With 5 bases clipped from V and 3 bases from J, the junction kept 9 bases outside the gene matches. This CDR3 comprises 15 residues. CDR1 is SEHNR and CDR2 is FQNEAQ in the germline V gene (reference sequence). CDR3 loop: CASSNHRGGDYGYTF. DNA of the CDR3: TGTGCCAGCAGCAATCACAGGGGAGGTGACTATGGCTACACCTTC. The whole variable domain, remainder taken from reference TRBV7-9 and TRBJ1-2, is DTGVSQNPRHKITKRGQNVTFRCDPISEHNRLYWYRQTLGQGPEFLTYFQNEAQLEKSRLLSDRFSAERPKGSFSTLEIQRTEQGDSAMYLCASSNHRGGDYGYTFGSGTRLTVV.

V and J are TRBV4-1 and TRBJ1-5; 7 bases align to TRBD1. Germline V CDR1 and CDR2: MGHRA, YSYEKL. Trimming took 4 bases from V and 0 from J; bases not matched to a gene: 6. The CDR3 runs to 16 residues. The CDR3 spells CASSRTGTDSNQPQHF. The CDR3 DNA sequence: TGCGCCAGCAGCCGCACCGGGACAGATAGCAATCAGCCCCAGCATTTT.

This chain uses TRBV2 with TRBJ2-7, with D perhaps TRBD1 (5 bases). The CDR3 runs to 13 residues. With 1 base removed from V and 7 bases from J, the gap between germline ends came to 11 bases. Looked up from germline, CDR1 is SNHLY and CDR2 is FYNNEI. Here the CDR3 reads CASSEGTSWEQYF. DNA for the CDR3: TGTGCCAGCAGTGAAGGGACATCCTGGGAGCAGTACTTC.

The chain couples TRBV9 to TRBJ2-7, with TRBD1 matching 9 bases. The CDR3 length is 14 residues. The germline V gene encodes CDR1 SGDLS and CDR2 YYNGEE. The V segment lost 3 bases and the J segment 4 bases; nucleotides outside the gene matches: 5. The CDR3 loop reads CASSALGQGYEQYF. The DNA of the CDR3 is TGTGCCAGCAGCGCCTTAGGACAGGGGTACGAGCAGTACTTC.

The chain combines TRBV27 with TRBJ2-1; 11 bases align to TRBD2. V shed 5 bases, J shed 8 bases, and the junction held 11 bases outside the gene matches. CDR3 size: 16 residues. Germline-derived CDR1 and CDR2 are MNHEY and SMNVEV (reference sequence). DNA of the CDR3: TGTGCCAGCAGTCCGATACTAGCGGGAGAAAGGTATGAGCAGTTCTTC. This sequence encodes CASSPILAGERYEQFF.

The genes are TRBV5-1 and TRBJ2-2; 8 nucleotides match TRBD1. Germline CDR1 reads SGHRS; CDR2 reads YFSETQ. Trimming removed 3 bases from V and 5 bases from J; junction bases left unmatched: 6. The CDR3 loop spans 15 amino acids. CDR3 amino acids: CASSSRGLETGELFF. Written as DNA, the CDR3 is TGCGCCAGCAGCTCCAGGGGGCTAGAGACCGGGGAGCTGTTTTTT.

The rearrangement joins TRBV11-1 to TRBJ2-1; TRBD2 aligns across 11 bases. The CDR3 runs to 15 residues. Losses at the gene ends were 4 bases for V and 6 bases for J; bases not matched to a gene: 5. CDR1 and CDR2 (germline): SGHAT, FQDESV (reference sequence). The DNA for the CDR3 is TGTGCCAGCAGCTCCGGGCTAGCGGGAGGCAATGAGCAGTTCTTC. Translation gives CASSSGLAGGNEQFF.

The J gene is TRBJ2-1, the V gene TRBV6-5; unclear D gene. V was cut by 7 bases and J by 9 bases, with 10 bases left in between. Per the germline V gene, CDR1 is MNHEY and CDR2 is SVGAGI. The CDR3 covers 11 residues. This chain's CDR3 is CASTRSGEQFF. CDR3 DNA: TGTGCCAGCACCCGGTCGGGTGAGCAGTTCTTC.

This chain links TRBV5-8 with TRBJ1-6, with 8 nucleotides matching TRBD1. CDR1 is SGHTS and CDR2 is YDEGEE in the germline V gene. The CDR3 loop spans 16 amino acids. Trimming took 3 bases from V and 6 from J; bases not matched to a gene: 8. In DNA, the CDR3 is TGTGCCAGCAGCTCAACAGGGGGGGCAGGTAATTCACCCCTCCACTTT. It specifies CASSSTGGAGNSPLHF.

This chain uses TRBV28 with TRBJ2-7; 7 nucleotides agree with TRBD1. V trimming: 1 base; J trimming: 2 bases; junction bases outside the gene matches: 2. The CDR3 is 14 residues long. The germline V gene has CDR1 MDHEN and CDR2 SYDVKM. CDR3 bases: TGTGCCAGCAGTTTATTGGGGACAGCCTACGAGCAGTACTTC. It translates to CASSLLGTAYEQYF.

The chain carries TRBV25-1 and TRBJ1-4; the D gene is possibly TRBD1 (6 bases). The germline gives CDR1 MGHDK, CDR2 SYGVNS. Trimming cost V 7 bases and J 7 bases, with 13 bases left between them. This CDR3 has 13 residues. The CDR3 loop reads CASTGQPPEKLFF. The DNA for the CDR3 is TGTGCCAGCACAGGACAGCCTCCTGAAAAACTGTTTTTT.

CDR3 in DNA: TGTGCCAGCAGTCGGGGTGGATCTCGGGAACTGTTTTTT. Amino acid sequence: CASSRGGSRELFF. The J gene is TRBJ1-4, the V gene TRBV12-3 or TRBV12-4; no definite D call. V lost 5 bases, J lost 12 bases, and 16 bases lay in between. CDR3 length equals 13 residues.

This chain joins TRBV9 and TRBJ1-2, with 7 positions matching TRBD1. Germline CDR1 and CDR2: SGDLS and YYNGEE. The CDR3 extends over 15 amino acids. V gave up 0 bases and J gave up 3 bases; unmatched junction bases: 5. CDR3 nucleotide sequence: TGTGCCAGCAGCGTAGTGTCAGGGGGGCACTATGGCTACACCTTC. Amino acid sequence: CASSVVSGGHYGYTF.

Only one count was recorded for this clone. DNA of the CDR3: TGTGCCAGCAGTCCAGACAGGGGGGAGACCCAGTACTTC. This codes for CASSPDRGETQYF. This chain joins TRBV12-3 or TRBV12-4 and TRBJ2-5; 9 bases align to TRBD1. There are 13 residues in the CDR3. Unmatched junction bases numbered 3, after V lost 5 bases and J lost 5 bases.

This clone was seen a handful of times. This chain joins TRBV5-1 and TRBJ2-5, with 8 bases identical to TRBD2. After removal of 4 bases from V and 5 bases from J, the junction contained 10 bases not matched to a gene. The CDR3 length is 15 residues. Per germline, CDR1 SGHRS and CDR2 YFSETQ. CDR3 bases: TGCGCCAGCAGCCCGGGGGGGGTCCGGAGCGAGACCCAGTACTTC. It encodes CASSPGGVRSETQYF.

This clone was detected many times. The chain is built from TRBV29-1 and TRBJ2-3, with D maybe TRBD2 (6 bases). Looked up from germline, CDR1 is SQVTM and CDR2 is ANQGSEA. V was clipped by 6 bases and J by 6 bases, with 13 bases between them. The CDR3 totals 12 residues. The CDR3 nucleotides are TGCAGCGTACCGACTAGACGGGATACGCAGTATTTT. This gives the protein CSVPTRRDTQYF.

The CDR3 protein is CASSLGPSGRRYEQYF. The CDR3 DNA reads TGTGCCAGCAGCTTAGGACCTAGCGGGAGAAGGTACGAGCAGTACTTC. The chain couples TRBV7-6 to TRBJ2-7, with 10 nucleotides matching TRBD2. This CDR3 has 16 amino acids. The ends lost 1 base at V and 4 bases at J; junction bases unmatched: 7. The germline V gene has CDR1 SGHVS and CDR2 FNYEAQ.

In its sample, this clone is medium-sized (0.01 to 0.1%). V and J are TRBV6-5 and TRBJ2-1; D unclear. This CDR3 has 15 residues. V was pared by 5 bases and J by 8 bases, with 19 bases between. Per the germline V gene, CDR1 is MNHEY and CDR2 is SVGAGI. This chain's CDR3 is CASSRATPSIDEQFF. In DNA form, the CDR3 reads TGTGCCAGCAGTCGAGCGACCCCATCGATTGATGAGCAGTTCTTC.

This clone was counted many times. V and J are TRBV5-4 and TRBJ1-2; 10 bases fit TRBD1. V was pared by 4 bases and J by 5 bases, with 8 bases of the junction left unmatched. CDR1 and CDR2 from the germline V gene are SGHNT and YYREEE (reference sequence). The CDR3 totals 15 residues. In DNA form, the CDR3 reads TGTGCCAGCAGCGGGTCGGGACAGGGGAATTATGGCTACACCTTC. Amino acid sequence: CASSGSGQGNYGYTF. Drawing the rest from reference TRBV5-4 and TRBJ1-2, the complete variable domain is ETGVTQSPTHLIKTRGQQVTLRCSSQSGHNTVSWYQQALGQGPQFIFQYYREEENGRGNFPPRFSGLQFPNYSSELNVNALELDDSALYLCASSGSGQGNYGYTFGSGTRLTVV.

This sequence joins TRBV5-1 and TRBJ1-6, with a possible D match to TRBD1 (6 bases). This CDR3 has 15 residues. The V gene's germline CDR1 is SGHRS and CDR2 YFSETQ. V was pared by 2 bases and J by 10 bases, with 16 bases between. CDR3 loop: CASSFRQEKRSPLHF. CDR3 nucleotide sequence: TGCGCCAGCAGCTTTCGACAGGAAAAAAGGTCACCCCTCCACTTT.

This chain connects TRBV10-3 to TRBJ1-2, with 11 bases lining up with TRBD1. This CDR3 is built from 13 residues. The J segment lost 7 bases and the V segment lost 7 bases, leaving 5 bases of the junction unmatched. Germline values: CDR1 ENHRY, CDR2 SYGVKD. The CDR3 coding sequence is TGTGCCATCATCAGGACAGGGGGCGGTGGCTACACCTTC. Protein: CAIIRTGGGGYTF.